Listed here is a single TCR beta chain. Its antigen specificity is not known. No base quality information exists; no much larger clone differs at one position. A MiSeq instrument was used for deep resolution sequencing, which targeted depths ranging from 1 in 1 million up to 1 in 200,000 T cells, with coverage averaging 10x for each clonotype. The immunoSEQ hsTCRB Kit was used to generate the TCR beta libraries. In the paper's pipeline: ImmunoSEQ Data Assistant and ImmunoSEQ Analyzer were used for data analysis, and V, D and J genes were assigned according to IMGT definitions. Clonality was computed as one minus normalized Shannon entropy of productive rearrangement frequencies, ranging from 0 to 1. Public clonotype analysis was restricted to overrepresented clonotypes comprising at least 0.05% of each patient's repertoire. Repertoires from 10 to 15 age-matched healthy donors in immuneACCESS were used as clonality controls. Drawn from immuneACCESS, this table holds only the in-frame rearrangements with V and J called that TCRdb kept. Clones are partly lost; checked studies trace under half to an unresolved V gene and leave the rest unexplained. The DNA gave D and trimming, while V, J and clone size come from that table. The sample profile shows around 300,000 clones; roughly 85% of them were found once. The ten largest clonotypes hold approximately 7% of the sample.

The data stem from a study of cytotoxic CD8 clonotypes in ibrutinib-treated CLL listed by TCRdb under 2021. Background for the entire study: The cohort included roughly 15 treatment-naive and ten to eleven relapsed/refractory patients; 17 to 18 were IGHV unmutated. Longitudinal samples were obtainable from about 30% of the roughly 90 participants in the trial. The response samples were drawn at a median of approximately twelve months into treatment, with a range of roughly 6 to 40 months. Partial responses were observed in about 24 patients and complete responses in 2; after a median follow-up of roughly 72 months, remission was maintained in around 14 patients and progression was observed in about twelve. Cryopreserved peripheral blood mononuclear cells were collected before treatment, at response, and at either disease progression or sustained remission. On average, each sample had 255,043 productive templates and tens of thousands of productive rearrangements.

Broad study findings and their caveats: At ibrutinib response clonality went up, during sustained remission it held steady, and at progression it dropped back toward baseline. At baseline, clonality was higher than in age-matched healthy donors and showed a strong correlation with circulating CD8+ T-cell counts. Public clonotypes were rare and either shrank or stayed stable during treatment, and the rise in clonality at ibrutinib response reflected expansion of private clonotypes. Sustained-remission and progressing patients did not have matched sampling times, and lymph node repertoires were not examined.

For TCR beta library preparation, approximately 2.2 micrograms of genomic DNA were isolated from cryopreserved PBMCs. High-throughput TCR beta sequencing was performed on longitudinal blood samples from CLL patients receiving ibrutinib monotherapy. Patients were enrolled in a phase 2 open-label single-center ibrutinib monotherapy trial. At the junction V is shortened by 5 bases and J by 11 bases, with 3 bases in between. The CDR3 runs 8 amino acids, cysteine and phenylalanine included. Of all the DNA, just the CDR3 is kept, 24 bases in frame from base 1. The germline V gene (reference sequence) supplies CDR1 SEHNR and CDR2 FQNEAQ.

The sequenced sample was PBMCs, obtained before ibrutinib treatment. This clonotype was sampled from a human donor with chronic lymphocytic leukemia. The rearranged chain carries TRBV7-9 and TRBJ2-5; no confident D gene assignment can be made. The DNA is TGTGCCAGCAGCCTACAGTACTTC. It codes for CASSLQYF.